What follows are 2 T cell receptor beta chains derived from one specimen sequenced in a study of OX40 agonist ivuxolimab in advanced cancers. Profiling relied on immunoSEQ multiplex PCR, and the TCRdb table lists in-frame clones only, not all of them. Here the sample spans 130,000 or so clones, about 93% being singletons. This specimen was CD4+ or CD8+ T cells sorted from blood, taken in a trial of the OX40 agonist ivuxolimab. All receptors derive from an adult with an advanced solid tumor such as melanoma, head and neck, liver or kidney cancer.

The rearrangement uses TRBV11-2 and TRBJ1-1, with TRBD1 as a possible D gene (5 bases). The CDR3 has 15 residues. Trimming shortened V by 5 bases and J by 3 bases, and 16 bases separated the two germline ends. Germline V CDR1 and CDR2: SGHAT, FQNNGV. CDR3 in amino acids: CASSPRARADTEAFF. The CDR3 DNA reads TGTGCCAGCAGCCCCCGTGCCAGGGCGGACACTGAAGCTTTCTTT.

The V call is TRBV20-1, the J call TRBJ1-2; D is undetermined. V was clipped by 2 bases and J by 4 bases, with 5 bases between them. This CDR3 has 11 amino acids. Germline CDR1 and CDR2: DFQATT and SNEGSKA (reference sequence). The CDR3 loop reads CSARSGYGYTF. The CDR3 DNA sequence: TGCAGTGCTAGATCGGGCTATGGCTACACCTTC.